The rows below give T cell receptor beta chains drawn from one sample of a study of monozygotic twins with inflammatory bowel disease. TCRdb reprocessed the 5' RACE reads and keeps a single row for each CDR3 protein, giving no DNA. This repertoire includes roughly 200,000 distinct CDR3 sequences. The sequencing sample was made of blood. All receptors come from a human donor with ulcerative colitis or Crohn's disease, or a healthy co-twin of an affected twin (not recorded which). Each CDR3 is given with its conserved first and last residue. The order of the fields is V gene, J gene, CDR3 protein.

V: TRBV10-3; J: TRBJ2-5; CDR3: CAISSEGAPSETQYF
V: TRBV3-1; J: TRBJ2-7; CDR3: CASSPPGRSSTYEQYF
V: TRBV5-1; J: TRBJ2-1; CDR3: CASSSGPSRGQFF
V: TRBV20-1; J: TRBJ2-1; CDR3: CSAATSSNEQFF
V: TRBV5-4; J: TRBJ1-3; CDR3: CASSSGELSGNTIYF
V: TRBV12-5; J: TRBJ1-1; CDR3: CASGLVGDVGALGTEAFF
V: TRBV7-2; J: TRBJ2-7; CDR3: CASRGDSFYEQYF
V: TRBV5-4; J: TRBJ1-1; CDR3: CASSLEQGGTEAFF
V: TRBV6-5; J: TRBJ1-1; CDR3: CASSYKTADTEAFF
V: TRBV25-1; J: TRBJ1-2; CDR3: CASSDVVNYGYTF
V: TRBV5-5; J: TRBJ2-7; CDR3: CASSQTGALAYEQYF
V: TRBV6-5; J: TRBJ2-2; CDR3: CASSRDPQSSWELFF
V: TRBV20-1; J: TRBJ2-1; CDR3: CSARLAGGPSHEQFF
V: TRBV10-2; J: TRBJ2-7; CDR3: CASSSGPPEQYF
V: TRBV15; J: TRBJ1-3; CDR3: CATSRDLGVGNTIYF
V: TRBV9; J: TRBJ2-7; CDR3: CASSAGPVGPYEQYF
V: TRBV7-9; J: TRBJ2-1; CDR3: CASSYSGTRDNEQFF
V: TRBV4-3; J: TRBJ1-6; CDR3: CASSQETGGVRNSPLHF
V: TRBV2; J: TRBJ2-5; CDR3: CASSEASGGARETQHF
V: TRBV20-1; J: TRBJ2-1; CDR3: CSARRFTGNNEQFF
V: TRBV7-2; J: TRBJ2-2; CDR3: CASSPTEVGELFF
V: TRBV7-2; J: TRBJ2-1; CDR3: CASSPSGLLYNEQFF
V: TRBV12-3/TRBV12-4; J: TRBJ1-3; CDR3: CASSPTGGGSGNTIYF
V: TRBV27; J: TRBJ2-1; CDR3: CASSLSAGATYNEQFF
V: TRBV7-8; J: TRBJ1-3; CDR3: CASSLVSGNTIYF
V: TRBV6-2/TRBV6-3; J: TRBJ1-1; CDR3: CASTDDTNTEAFF
V: TRBV5-1; J: TRBJ2-7; CDR3: CASSLALGDEQYF
V: TRBV7-3; J: TRBJ1-4; CDR3: CASSFTRTGTDEKLFF
V: TRBV7-3; J: TRBJ2-2; CDR3: CASSPYLDRVMAGELFF
V: TRBV7-2; J: TRBJ1-6; CDR3: CASSSPGSENSPLHF
V: TRBV10-3; J: TRBJ1-2; CDR3: CAISEKENYGYTF
V: TRBV6-1; J: TRBJ1-5; CDR3: CASSSRHRSNQPQHF
V: TRBV7-2; J: TRBJ2-3; CDR3: CASSISGRDTQYF
V: TRBV5-1; J: TRBJ1-6; CDR3: CASSVGQVDSPLHF
V: TRBV4-3; J: TRBJ2-5; CDR3: CASSQNRGETQYF
V: TRBV6-2/TRBV6-3; J: TRBJ2-2; CDR3: CASRRDLDRAYPPNTGELFF
V: TRBV6-2/TRBV6-3; J: TRBJ1-2; CDR3: CASSLREDYGYTF
V: TRBV20-1; J: TRBJ2-1; CDR3: CSAGGNSGLYNEQFF
V: TRBV3-1; J: TRBJ1-2; CDR3: CASSHHSGAGNRYTF
V: TRBV13; J: TRBJ2-1; CDR3: CASSFLTGVNEQFF
V: TRBV5-6; J: TRBJ2-1; CDR3: CASSPSPGTSGRDSSYNEQFF
V: TRBV3-1; J: TRBJ2-1; CDR3: CASSPRPNDYNEQFF
V: TRBV5-1; J: TRBJ2-6; CDR3: CASSFGSGGSSGANVLTF
V: TRBV12-3/TRBV12-4; J: TRBJ2-1; CDR3: CASSLSWMGNEQFF
V: TRBV7-9; J: TRBJ1-3; CDR3: CASSRDQSSGNTIYF
V: TRBV5-1; J: TRBJ1-2; CDR3: CASSSGDAPVGHGYTF
V: TRBV6-5; J: TRBJ1-3; CDR3: CASSYSPVREISGNTIYF
V: TRBV27; J: TRBJ2-5; CDR3: CASKEREGNEETQYF
V: TRBV29-1; J: TRBJ2-5; CDR3: CSVESGQGGLQETQYF
V: TRBV3-1; J: TRBJ2-1; CDR3: CASRIAGSYNEQFF
V: TRBV20-1; J: TRBJ2-6; CDR3: CSAKGRQGAEGANVLTF
V: TRBV18; J: TRBJ1-1; CDR3: CASSPSVERVNTEAFF
V: TRBV20-1; J: TRBJ1-1; CDR3: CSARGPGTEAFF
V: TRBV5-1; J: TRBJ2-7; CDR3: CASSLSTGGANSYEQYF